Below are 6 T cell receptor beta chains sequenced from a single sample in a study of preoperative IRX-2 immunotherapy in early breast cancer (dated by TCRdb to the late 2010s). The treatment or condition label, read with the paper, signifies: preoperative locoregional IRX-2 cytokine immunotherapy. Libraries were made using the immunoSEQ multiplex PCR assay. TCRdb holds this immuneACCESS table with in-frame rearrangements only. Some clones are missing; in checked studies, unresolved V genes explain under half, and the rest has no known cause. The sample table records 20,000 to 30,000 clones; 75% to 90% of these occur just once. Roughly 8.9% of the sample lies in the top ten. The sample consisted of tumor tissue, taken after IRX-2 immunotherapy. The receptors stem from a human donor with breast cancer.

The chain is built from TRBV7-2 and TRBJ2-5; maybe TRBD2 (6 bases). This CDR3 spans 14 amino acids. V lost 1 base, J lost 4 bases, and 10 bases lay in between. Germline CDR1 and CDR2: SGHTA and FQGNSA. CDR3 residues: CASSLGGVRETQYF. The CDR3 nucleotides are TGTGCCAGCAGCTTAGGGGGGGTCCGAGAGACCCAGTACTTC.

The chain carries TRBV6-6 and TRBJ2-7; D is possibly TRBD2 (6 bases). Germline lookup yields CDR1 MNHNY and CDR2 SVGAGI (reference sequence). The V end was cut by 5 bases, the J end by 3 bases, with 11 bases between. This CDR3 has 13 amino acids. CDR3 sequence reads: CASSPFGGYEQYF. In DNA, the CDR3 is TGTGCCAGCAGTCCGTTCGGGGGCTACGAGCAGTACTTC.

The chain uses TRBV7-9 and TRBJ1-1, with no clear D. The CDR3 sequence is 13 residues long. V lost 1 base, J lost 1 base, and 4 bases lay in between. CDR1 and CDR2 from the germline V gene are SEHNR and FQNEAQ (reference sequence). The CDR3 DNA follows: TGTGCCAGCAGCTTAGGACAGAACACTGAAGCTTTCTTT. Amino acids: CASSLGQNTEAFF.

This rearrangement joins TRBV7-9 to TRBJ2-5; D remains unclear. CDR1 is SEHNR and CDR2 is FQNEAQ in the germline V gene (reference sequence). This CDR3 is 15 amino acids long. V was clipped by 0 bases and J by 1 base, with 9 bases between them. The CDR3 is CASSLAFLTQETQYF. The CDR3 nucleotides are TGTGCCAGCAGCTTAGCTTTTCTTACCCAAGAGACCCAGTACTTC.

This clone was picked up one time. The CDR3 sequence: CASSATTRTSTDTQYF. DNA of the CDR3: TGTGCCAGCAGCGCCACGACTAGGACTAGCACAGATACGCAGTATTTT. The chain joins TRBV11-2 to TRBJ2-3; tentative D call: TRBD2 (6 bases). CDR1 and CDR2 from the germline V gene are SGHAT and FQNNGV. This CDR3 contains 16 residues. V was clipped by 5 bases and J by 0 bases, with 15 bases between them.

The gene calls are TRBV19 and TRBJ2-3; TRBD2 matches at 12 bases. Germline CDR1 LNHDA, CDR2 SQIVND (reference sequence). The CDR3 totals 16 residues. J gave up 2 bases and V 6 bases, and 6 bases lay outside the gene matches. CDR3 nucleotides: TGTGCCAGTAGGCTAGCGGGGGGGCGACTCACAGATACGCAGTATTTT. It yields the protein CASRLAGGRLTDTQYF.